This T cell receptor (beta chain) was retrieved from a study of blood T cell repertoires in COVID-19. Repertoires were generated with immunoSEQ multiplex PCR, while TCRdb's copy carries only in-frame clones and drops some. The sample contains a few hundred thousand clones, roughly 87% of which appear only once. The clonotype was recovered from a man aged 18 to 29 with active or convalescent COVID-19. Sequencing was done on a sample of peripheral blood.

The CDR3 bases are TGCGCCAGCAGCCAGTTCCATGGACAGGGCTTAGACACTGAAGCTTTCTTT. Protein: CASSQFHGQGLDTEAFF. This chain connects TRBV4-1 to TRBJ1-1; 8 bases line up with TRBD1. V shed 3 bases, J shed 3 bases, and the junction held 12 bases outside the gene matches. Per the germline V gene, CDR1 is MGHRA and CDR2 is YSYEKL. The CDR3 length is 17 residues.